This record looks at one T cell receptor beta chain sequence and its context. The entry originates in a study of T cell responses to AZD1222 COVID-19 vaccine. The protocol was immunoSEQ multiplex PCR, while the TCRdb copy is restricted to in-frame clones and leaves out a portion. The sample consists of roughly 200,000 clones, about 94% of them appearing once. The CDR3 contains 14 residues. V was pared by 3 bases and J by 2 bases, with 7 bases of the junction left unmatched. CDR1 is GTSNPN, CDR2 SVGIG, per germline (reference sequence). V is TRBV30 and J is TRBJ2-7; 7 nucleotides align to TRBD1. This receptor was identified in an adult who received the MenACWY meningococcal vaccine as a control. Sequenced material: peripheral blood, taken 28 days after the second dose of the MenACWY control vaccine. CDR3 sequence reads: CAWRTAGGTYEQYF. CDR3 DNA sequence: TGTGCCTGGAGAACGGCAGGGGGAACCTACGAGCAGTACTTC.